This T cell receptor (beta chain) was retrieved from a study of T cell responses to AZD1222 COVID-19 vaccine. Study overall: Pooled together were second doses at about 4 or about 12 weeks.

This clone was detected a few times. The CDR3 runs to 18 residues. The trim removed 2 bases at V and 2 bases at J, leaving 12 bases unmatched. CDR1 is KGHSH, CDR2 LQKENI, per germline. Some clones are missing from TCRdb's copy, which holds only in-frame ones; the method was immunoSEQ multiplex PCR. The data hold 110,000 or so clones, with approximately 85% observed a single time. The input for sequencing was peripheral blood, taken on day 0 of AZD1222 vaccination. The chain joins TRBV18 to TRBJ2-3; 8 bases align to TRBD2. The source of this sequence is an adult in good health. The CDR3 DNA sequence: TGTGCCAGCTCACCAATCGGTTTAGCGGGGTTTTACACAGATACGCAGTATTTT. Its translation: CASSPIGLAGFYTDTQYF.